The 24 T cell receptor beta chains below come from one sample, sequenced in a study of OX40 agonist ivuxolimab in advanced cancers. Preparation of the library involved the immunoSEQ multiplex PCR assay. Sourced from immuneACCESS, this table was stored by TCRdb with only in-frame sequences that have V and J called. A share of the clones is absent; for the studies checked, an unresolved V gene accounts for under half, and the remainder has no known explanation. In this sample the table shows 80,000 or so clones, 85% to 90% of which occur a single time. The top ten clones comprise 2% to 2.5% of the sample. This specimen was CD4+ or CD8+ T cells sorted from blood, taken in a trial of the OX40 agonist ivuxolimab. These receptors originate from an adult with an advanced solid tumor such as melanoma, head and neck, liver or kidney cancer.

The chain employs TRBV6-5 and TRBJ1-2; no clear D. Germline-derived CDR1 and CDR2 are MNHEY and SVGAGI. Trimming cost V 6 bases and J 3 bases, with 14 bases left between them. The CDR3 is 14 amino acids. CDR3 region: CASSNAGDYYGYTF. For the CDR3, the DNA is TGTGCCAGCAGCAACGCCGGGGATTACTATGGCTACACCTTC.

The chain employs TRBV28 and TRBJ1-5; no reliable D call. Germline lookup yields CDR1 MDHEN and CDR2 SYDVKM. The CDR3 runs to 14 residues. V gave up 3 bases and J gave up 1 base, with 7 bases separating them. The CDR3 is CASSFIDSNQPQHF. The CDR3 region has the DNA TGTGCCAGCAGTTTTATCGACAGCAATCAGCCCCAGCATTTT.

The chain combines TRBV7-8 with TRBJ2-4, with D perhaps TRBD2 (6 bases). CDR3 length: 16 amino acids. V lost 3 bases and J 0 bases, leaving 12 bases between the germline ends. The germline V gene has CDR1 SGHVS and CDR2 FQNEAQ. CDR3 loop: CASSFRGAKAKNIQYF. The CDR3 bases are TGTGCCAGCAGCTTCCGCGGGGCCAAAGCCAAAAACATTCAGTACTTC.

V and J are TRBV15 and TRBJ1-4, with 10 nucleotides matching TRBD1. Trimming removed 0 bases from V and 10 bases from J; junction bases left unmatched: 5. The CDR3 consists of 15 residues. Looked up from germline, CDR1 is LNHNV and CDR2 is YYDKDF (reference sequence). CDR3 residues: CATSRDRTGGRKLFF. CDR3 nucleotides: TGTGCCACCAGCAGAGATAGGACAGGGGGACGAAAACTGTTTTTT.

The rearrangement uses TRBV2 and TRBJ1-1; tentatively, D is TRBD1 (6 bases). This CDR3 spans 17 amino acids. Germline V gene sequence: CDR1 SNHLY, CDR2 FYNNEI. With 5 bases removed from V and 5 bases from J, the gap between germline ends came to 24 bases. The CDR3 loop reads CASSRRTDSGAWTEAFF. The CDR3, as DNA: TGTGCCAGCAGTCGCAGGACGGACTCGGGGGCTTGGACTGAAGCTTTCTTT.

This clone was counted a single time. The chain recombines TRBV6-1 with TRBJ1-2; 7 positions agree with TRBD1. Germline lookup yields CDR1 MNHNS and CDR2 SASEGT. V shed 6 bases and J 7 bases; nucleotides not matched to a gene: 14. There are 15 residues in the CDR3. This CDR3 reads CASRTDRAHRGGYTF. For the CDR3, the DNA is TGTGCCAGCAGAACCGACAGGGCTCATCGCGGTGGCTACACCTTC.

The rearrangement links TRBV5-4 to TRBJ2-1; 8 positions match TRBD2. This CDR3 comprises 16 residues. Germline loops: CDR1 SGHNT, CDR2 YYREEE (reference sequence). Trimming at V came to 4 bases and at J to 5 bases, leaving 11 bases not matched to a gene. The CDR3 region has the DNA TGTGCCAGCAGCCCGGGGGTTAGCGGGGCAAACAATGAGCAGTTCTTC. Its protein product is CASSPGVSGANNEQFF.

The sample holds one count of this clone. DNA of the CDR3: TGTGCCAGCAGTTCATTCGTACAAAGCTCTGGAAACACCATATATTTT. Protein sequence: CASSSFVQSSGNTIYF. The rearrangement links TRBV28 to TRBJ1-3; D is unresolved. Germline V CDR1 and CDR2: MDHEN, SYDVKM. This CDR3 is built from 16 residues. V was shortened by 4 bases and J by 0 bases, with 13 bases between the two germline ends.

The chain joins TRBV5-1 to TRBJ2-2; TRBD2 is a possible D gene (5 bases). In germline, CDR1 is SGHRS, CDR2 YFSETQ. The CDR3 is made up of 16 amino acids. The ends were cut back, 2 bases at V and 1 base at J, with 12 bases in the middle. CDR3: CASSFGMGGNTGELFF. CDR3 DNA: TGCGCCAGCAGCTTCGGGATGGGCGGGAACACCGGGGAGCTGTTTTTT.

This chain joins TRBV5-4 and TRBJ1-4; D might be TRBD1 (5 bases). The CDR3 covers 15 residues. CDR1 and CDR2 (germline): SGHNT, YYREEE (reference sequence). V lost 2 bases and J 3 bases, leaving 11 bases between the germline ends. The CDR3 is CASSFDPGSNEKLFF. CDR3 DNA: TGTGCCAGCAGCTTCGACCCAGGGTCTAATGAAAAACTGTTTTTT.

The CDR3 loop reads CASSSWGPMNTEAFF. The CDR3 nucleotides read TGTGCCAGCAGCTCTTGGGGGCCCATGAACACTGAAGCTTTCTTT. The chain employs TRBV5-4 and TRBJ1-1; the D gene is possibly TRBD1 (6 bases). This CDR3 region has 15 residues. Germline values: CDR1 SGHNT, CDR2 YYREEE (reference sequence). Trimming took 3 bases from V and 0 from J, leaving 12 bases between them.

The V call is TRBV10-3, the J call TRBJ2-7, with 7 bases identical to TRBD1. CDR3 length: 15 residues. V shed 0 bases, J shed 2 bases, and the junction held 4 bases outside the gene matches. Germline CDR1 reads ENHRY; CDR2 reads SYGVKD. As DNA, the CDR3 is TGTGCCATCAGTGAGTCGCTGGGGACAGCCTACGAGCAGTACTTC. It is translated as CAISESLGTAYEQYF.

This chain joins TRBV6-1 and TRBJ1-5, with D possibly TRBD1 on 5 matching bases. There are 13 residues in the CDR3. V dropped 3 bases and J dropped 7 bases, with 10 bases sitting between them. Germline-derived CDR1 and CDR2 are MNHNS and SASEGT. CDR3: CASSDWTSQPQHF. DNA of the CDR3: TGTGCCAGCAGTGACTGGACAAGCCAGCCCCAGCATTTT.

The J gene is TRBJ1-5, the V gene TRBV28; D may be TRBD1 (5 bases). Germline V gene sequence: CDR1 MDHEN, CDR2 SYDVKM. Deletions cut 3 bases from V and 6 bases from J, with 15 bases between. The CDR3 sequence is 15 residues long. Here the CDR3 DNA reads TGTGCCAGCAGTTTTGGAGCGGGAGGGGTTCAGCCCCAGCATTTT. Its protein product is CASSFGAGGVQPQHF.

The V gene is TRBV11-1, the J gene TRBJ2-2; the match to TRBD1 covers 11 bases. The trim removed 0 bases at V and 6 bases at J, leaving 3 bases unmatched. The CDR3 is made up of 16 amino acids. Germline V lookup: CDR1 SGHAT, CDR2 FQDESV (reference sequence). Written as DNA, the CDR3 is TGTGCCAGCAGCTTAGCGGGACAGGGGGGTTCCGGGGAGCTGTTTTTT. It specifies CASSLAGQGGSGELFF. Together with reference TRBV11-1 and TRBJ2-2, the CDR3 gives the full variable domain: EAEVAQSPRYKITEKSQAVAFWCDPISGHATLYWYRQILGQGPELLVQFQDESVVDDSQLPKDRFSAERLKGVDSTLKIQPAELGDSAMYLCASSLAGQGGSGELFFGEGSRLTVL.

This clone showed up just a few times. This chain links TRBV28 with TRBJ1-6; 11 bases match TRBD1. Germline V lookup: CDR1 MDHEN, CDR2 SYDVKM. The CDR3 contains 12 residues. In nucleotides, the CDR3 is TGTGCGGGACAGGGGGTTAATTCACCCCTCCACTTT. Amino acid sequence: CAGQGVNSPLHF.

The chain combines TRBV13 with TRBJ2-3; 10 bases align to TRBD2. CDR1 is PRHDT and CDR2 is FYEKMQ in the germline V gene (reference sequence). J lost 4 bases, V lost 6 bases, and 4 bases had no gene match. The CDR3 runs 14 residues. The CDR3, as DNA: TGTGCCAGCAGGCCCCTAGCGGGGGCAGATACGCAGTATTTT. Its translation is CASRPLAGADTQYF. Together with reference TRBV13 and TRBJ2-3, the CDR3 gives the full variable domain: AAGVIQSPRHLIKEKRETATLKCYPIPRHDTVYWYQQGPGQDPQFLISFYEKMQSDKGSIPDRFSAQQFSDYHSELNMSSLELGDSALYFCASRPLAGADTQYFGPGTRLTVL.

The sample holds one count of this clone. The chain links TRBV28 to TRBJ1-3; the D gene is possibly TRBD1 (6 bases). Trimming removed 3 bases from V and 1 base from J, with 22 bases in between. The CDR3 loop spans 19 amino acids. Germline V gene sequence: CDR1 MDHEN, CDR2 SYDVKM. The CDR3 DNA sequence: TGTGCCAGCAGTTTTAATTGGTGGAACCAGGGGAAGTCTGGAAACACCATATATTTT. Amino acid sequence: CASSFNWWNQGKSGNTIYF.

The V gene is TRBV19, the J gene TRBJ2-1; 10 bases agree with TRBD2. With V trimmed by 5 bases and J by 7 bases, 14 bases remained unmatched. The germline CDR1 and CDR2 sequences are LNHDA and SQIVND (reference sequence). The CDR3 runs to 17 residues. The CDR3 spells CASSLAGALLSQNEQFF. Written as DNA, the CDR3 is TGTGCCAGTAGTCTAGCGGGGGCCCTATTGTCGCAGAATGAGCAGTTCTTC.

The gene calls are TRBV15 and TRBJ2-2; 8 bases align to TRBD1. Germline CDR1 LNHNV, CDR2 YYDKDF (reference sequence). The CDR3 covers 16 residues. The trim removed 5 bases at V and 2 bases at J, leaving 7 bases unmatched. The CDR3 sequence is CATSRAGQVNTGELFF. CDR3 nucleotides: TGTGCCACCAGCCGCGCGGGACAGGTCAACACCGGGGAGCTGTTTTTT.

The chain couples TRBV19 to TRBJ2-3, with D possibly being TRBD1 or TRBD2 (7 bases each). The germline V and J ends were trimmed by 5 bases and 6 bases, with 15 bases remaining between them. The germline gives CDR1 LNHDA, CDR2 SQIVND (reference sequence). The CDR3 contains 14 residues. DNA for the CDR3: TGTGCCAGTAGTGCCCACAGGGGAGGGGATACGCAGTATTTT. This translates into CASSAHRGGDTQYF.

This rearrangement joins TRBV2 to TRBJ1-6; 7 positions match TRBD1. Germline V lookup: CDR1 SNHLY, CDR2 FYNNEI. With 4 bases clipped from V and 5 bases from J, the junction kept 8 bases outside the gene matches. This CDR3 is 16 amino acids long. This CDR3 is CASSARGPANNSPLHF. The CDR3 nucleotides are TGTGCCAGCAGTGCAAGGGGGCCAGCCAATAATTCACCCCTCCACTTT.

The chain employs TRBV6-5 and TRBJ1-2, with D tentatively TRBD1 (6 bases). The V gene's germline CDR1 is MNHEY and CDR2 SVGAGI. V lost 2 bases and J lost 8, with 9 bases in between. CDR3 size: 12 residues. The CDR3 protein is CASSYLTGGYTF. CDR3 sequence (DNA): TGTGCCAGCAGTTACCTGACAGGCGGCTACACCTTC.

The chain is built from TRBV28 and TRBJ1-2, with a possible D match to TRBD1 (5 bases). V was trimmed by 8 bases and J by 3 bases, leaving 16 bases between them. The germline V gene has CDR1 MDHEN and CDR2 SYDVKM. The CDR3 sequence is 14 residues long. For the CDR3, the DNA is TGTGCCAGCTCTCCCCCAGGGTTGGACTATGGCTACACCTTC. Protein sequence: CASSPPGLDYGYTF.